This T cell receptor (beta chain) is from a study of blood T cell repertoires in COVID-19. Looking at the study overall: Sample material is recorded as cDNA or gDNA derived from T cells, B-cell-depleted T cells, or PBMCs.

Authors' analysis steps: From reference gene primer amplification, estimates of nucleated cell counts were derived. The method was immunoSEQ multiplex PCR; TCRdb's version includes in-frame clones alone and lacks a portion of them. The V and J calls and clone size come from that table; D and trimming were worked out from the DNA. The sample shows around 150,000 clones, 80% to 90% of them seen only once. The clonotype was recovered from a woman between 40 and 55 years old with acute or convalescent COVID-19. Sequences were obtained from peripheral blood.

The CDR3 here is CASRTGLAEAFF. CDR3 DNA sequence: TGTGCCAGCAGGACAGGGTTGGCTGAAGCTTTCTTT. J is TRBJ1-1 and V is TRBV2; 7 bases are a match to TRBD1. After removal of 6 bases from V and 6 bases from J, the junction contained 4 bases not matched to a gene. The CDR3 runs to 12 residues. Germline assignment: CDR1 SNHLY and CDR2 FYNNEI.